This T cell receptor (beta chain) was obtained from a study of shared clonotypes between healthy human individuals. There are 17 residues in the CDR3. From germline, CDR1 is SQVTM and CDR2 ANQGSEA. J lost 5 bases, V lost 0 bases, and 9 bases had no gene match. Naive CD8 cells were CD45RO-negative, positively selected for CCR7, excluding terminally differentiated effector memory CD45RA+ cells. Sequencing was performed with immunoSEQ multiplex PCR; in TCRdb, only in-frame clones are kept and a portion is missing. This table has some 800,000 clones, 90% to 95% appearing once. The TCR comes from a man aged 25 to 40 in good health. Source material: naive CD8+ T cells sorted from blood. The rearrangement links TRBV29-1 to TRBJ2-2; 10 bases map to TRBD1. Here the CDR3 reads CSVEDRRTGGGTGELFF. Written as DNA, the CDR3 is TGCAGCGTTGAAGATCGCCGGACAGGGGGAGGTACCGGGGAGCTGTTTTTT.